The rows below give T cell receptor beta chains drawn from one sample of a study of blood T cell repertoires in COVID-19. Method: immunoSEQ multiplex PCR; TCRdb's copy keeps in-frame clones and lacks some. The sample includes a few hundred thousand clones, 87% seen only once; the top ten take about 10%. Source material: PBMCs or T cells enriched from blood (not recorded which). The receptors originated from a woman between 50 and 59 years old who had recovered from COVID-19. The conserved cysteine and the conserved F or W are not part of the CDR3 here.

j_gene	v_gene	CDR3aa
TRBJ1-6	TRBV11-2	ASSLGRGNSPLH
TRBJ1-2	TRBV29-1	SIDRGGETNYGYT
TRBJ2-3	TRBV5-1	ASSLSGPQTDTQY
TRBJ1-4	TRBV5-1	ASSPQQGATNEKLF
TRBJ2-2	TRBV3-1/TRBV3-2	ASSQGGSRVTGELF
TRBJ1-1	TRBV19	ASRRQGYGEAF
TRBJ2-2	TRBV6-6	ASQQSSGELF
TRBJ1-3	TRBV29-1	SVVQGQGTGNTIY
TRBJ1-2	TRBV9	ASSDAGTEVYGYT
TRBJ1-4	TRBV6-5	ASSRRGEKLF
TRBJ2-1	TRBV19	ASSRTSGGYNEQF
TRBJ2-2	TRBV5-1	ASSLQGTGELF
TRBJ1-2	TRBV7-9	AGETGLNYGYT
TRBJ1-1	TRBV28	ASSFSQRWAF
TRBJ2-2	TRBV24-1	ATSDSTGTNTGELF
TRBJ2-7	TRBV25-1	ASSSYRDTEQY
TRBJ1-2	TRBV30	ASSPHGLYGYT
TRBJ2-6	TRBV7-2	ASGLAGAGANVLT
TRBJ2-5	TRBV6-5	ASNEWGPQETQY
TRBJ1-4	TRBV5-1	ASSLAQGWNEKLF
TRBJ1-3	TRBV2	ASSVARQGAGNTIY
TRBJ2-3	TRBV7-2	ASSLNYGKQY
TRBJ1-1	TRBV18	ASSPPIGQGNTEAF
TRBJ2-6	TRBV7-9	ASRHRVLGANVLT
TRBJ2-1	TRBV3-1/TRBV3-2	ASSQDYPSGGVSYNEQF
TRBJ1-5	TRBV6-5	ASSQRGGEQPQH
TRBJ2-3	TRBV29-1	SVDPQGQVTDTQY
TRBJ1-1	TRBV7-9	ASRAMDRGLGEAF
TRBJ2-7	TRBV7-6	ASCPPRLSSYEQY